This entry lists 2 T cell receptor beta chains sequenced from one sample in a study of blood T cell repertoires in COVID-19. This table comes from immunoSEQ multiplex PCR, and its TCRdb copy is limited to in-frame clones, with some not included. The repertoire holds about 260,000 clones, roughly 84% seen once, with less than 2% in the top ten. The specimen sequenced was peripheral blood. These TCRs come from a woman aged 40 to 55 who had recovered from COVID-19.

This chain connects TRBV3-1 (or the pseudogene TRBV3-2) to TRBJ2-3, with D unclear. This CDR3 region has 11 residues. The V and J ends lost 5 bases and 2 bases respectively, with 2 bases between them. Germline CDR1 and CDR2: LGHDT and YNNKEL (reference sequence). Here the CDR3 reads CASSYTDTQYF. CDR3 sequence (DNA): TGTGCCAGCAGCTACACAGATACGCAGTATTTT.

CDR3 loop: CASSSRGGETQYF. The CDR3 DNA is TGTGCCAGCAGCTCACGGGGGGGGGAGACCCAGTACTTC. This chain joins TRBV3-1 (or the pseudogene TRBV3-2) and TRBJ2-5; 8 bases agree with TRBD2. Germline V gene lookup returns CDR1 LGHDT and CDR2 YNNKEL (reference sequence). The V segment lost 5 bases and the J segment 5 bases; nucleotides outside the gene matches: 4. The CDR3 is 13 residues long.